This TCR beta chain originates from a study of shared clonotypes between healthy human individuals. Study-level points and caveats: Genetic and exposure-history diversity was limited by the few donors.

Sequencing was at deep level. Assay: immunoSEQ multiplex PCR; the TCRdb copy retains only in-frame clones and omits some. The table lists around 720,000 clones, more than 70% of them singletons. Those who donated, Caucasian adults without exception, all lived in Nashville, Tennessee. V lost 6 bases, J lost 8 bases, and 19 bases lay in between. Germline values: CDR1 MDHEN, CDR2 SYDVKM. The CDR3 has 15 residues. This clone was seen only a few times. The target antigen is unknown. This sequence was found in a woman aged 25 to 39 in good health. Sequences were obtained from memory CD4+ T cells sorted from blood. Subset denoted: CD45RA-negative fraction. The genes are TRBV28 and TRBJ1-4; D not certain. For the CDR3, the DNA is TGTGCCAGCAGCATGGTGGCTGGGGAACACGAAAAACTGTTTTTT. It yields the protein CASSMVAGEHEKLFF.